The present TCR beta chain was sequenced within a study of chemoradiotherapy in HPV16-positive cancers. Study context: Two HPV16-positive patients' cells yielded candidate HPV-specific clones and common motifs.

In its sample, this clone was seen once. What it binds is not known. Broader study findings: Functional assays defining HPV-specific T cells used only two HPV16-positive patients. Candidate HPV-specific clones and E7-related TCR motifs grew in tumor during treatment.

Over chemoradiotherapy, repertoires were sampled more than once. CDR3 length: 19 amino acids. Germline V gives CDR1 SNHLY, CDR2 FYNNEI. V lost 7 bases to trimming and J lost 0 bases; unmatched junction nucleotides: 19. Data came from immunoSEQ multiplex PCR; TCRdb stores just in-frame clones and leaves some out. The top ten hold less than 3.5% of the sample, which has 53,000 or so clones, roughly 90% seen once. The chain has TRBV2 and TRBJ1-2; 8 nucleotides align to TRBD1. Sequencing was performed on blood, taken from a patient who underwent chemoradiotherapy. The receptor's source is a human donor with HPV-associated anogenital cancer. The CDR3 coding sequence is TGTGCCAGCATTAAACTCGTCGGACAGGGAGGGAGATCTAACTATGGCTACACCTTC. This translates into CASIKLVGQGGRSNYGYTF. Full variable domain (remainder filled in from reference TRBV2 and TRBJ1-2): EPEVTQTPSHQVTQMGQEVILRCVPISNHLYFYWYRQILGQKVEFLVSFYNNEISEKSEIFDDQFSVERPDGSNFTLKIRSTKLEDSAMYFCASIKLVGQGGRSNYGYTFGSGTRLTVV.